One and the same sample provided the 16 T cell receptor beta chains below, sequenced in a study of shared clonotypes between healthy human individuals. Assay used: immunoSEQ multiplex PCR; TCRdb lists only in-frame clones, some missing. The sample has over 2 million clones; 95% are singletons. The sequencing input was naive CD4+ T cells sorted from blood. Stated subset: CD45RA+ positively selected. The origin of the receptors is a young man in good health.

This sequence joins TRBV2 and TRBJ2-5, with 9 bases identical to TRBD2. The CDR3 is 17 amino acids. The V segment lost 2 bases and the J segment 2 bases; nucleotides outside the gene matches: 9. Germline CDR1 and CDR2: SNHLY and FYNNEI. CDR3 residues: CASSEIGTSPNQETQYF. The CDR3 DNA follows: TGTGCCAGCAGTGAAATCGGGACTAGCCCAAATCAAGAGACCCAGTACTTC.

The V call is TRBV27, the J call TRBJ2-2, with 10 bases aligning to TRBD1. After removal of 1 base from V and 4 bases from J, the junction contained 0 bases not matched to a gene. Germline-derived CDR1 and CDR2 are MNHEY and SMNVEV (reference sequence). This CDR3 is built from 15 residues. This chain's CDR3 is CASSLWTGGTGELFF. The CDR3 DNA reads TGTGCCAGCAGTTTATGGACAGGGGGCACCGGGGAGCTGTTTTTT.

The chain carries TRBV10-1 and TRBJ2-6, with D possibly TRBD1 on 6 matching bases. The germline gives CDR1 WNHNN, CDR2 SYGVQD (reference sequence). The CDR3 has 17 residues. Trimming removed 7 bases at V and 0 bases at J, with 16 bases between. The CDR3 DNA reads TGCGCCAGCACCCTAAGACAGGCCAACTCTGGGGCCAACGTCCTGACTTTC. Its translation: CASTLRQANSGANVLTF.

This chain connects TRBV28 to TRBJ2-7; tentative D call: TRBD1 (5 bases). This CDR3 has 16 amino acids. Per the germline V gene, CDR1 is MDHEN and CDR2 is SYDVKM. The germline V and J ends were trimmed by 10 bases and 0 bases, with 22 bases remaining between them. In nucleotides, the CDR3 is TGTGCCACAAATACGAGAGACAGTAAATTCTCCTACGAGCAGTACTTC. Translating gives CATNTRDSKFSYEQYF. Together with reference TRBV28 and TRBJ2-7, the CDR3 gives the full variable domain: DVKVTQSSRYLVKRTGEKVFLECVQDMDHENMFWYRQDPGLGLRLIYFSYDVKMKEKGDIPEGYSVSREKKERFSLILESASTNQTSMYLCATNTRDSKFSYEQYFGPGTRLTVT.

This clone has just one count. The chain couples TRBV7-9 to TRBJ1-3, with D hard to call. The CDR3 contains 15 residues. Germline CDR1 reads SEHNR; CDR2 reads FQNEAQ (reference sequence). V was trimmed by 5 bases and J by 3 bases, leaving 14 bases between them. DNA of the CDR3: TGTGCCAGCAGCACCGATGGGGTTTATGGAAACACCATATATTTT. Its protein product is CASSTDGVYGNTIYF. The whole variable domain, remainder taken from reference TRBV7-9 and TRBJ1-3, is DTGVSQNPRHKITKRGQNVTFRCDPISEHNRLYWYRQTLGQGPEFLTYFQNEAQLEKSRLLSDRFSAERPKGSFSTLEIQRTEQGDSAMYLCASSTDGVYGNTIYFGEGSWLTVV.

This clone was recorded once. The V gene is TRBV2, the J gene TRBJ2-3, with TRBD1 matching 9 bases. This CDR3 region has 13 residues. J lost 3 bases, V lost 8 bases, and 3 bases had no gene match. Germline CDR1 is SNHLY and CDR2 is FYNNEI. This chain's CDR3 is CASDRGVTDTQYF. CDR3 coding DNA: TGTGCCAGCGACAGGGGGGTTACAGATACGCAGTATTTT.

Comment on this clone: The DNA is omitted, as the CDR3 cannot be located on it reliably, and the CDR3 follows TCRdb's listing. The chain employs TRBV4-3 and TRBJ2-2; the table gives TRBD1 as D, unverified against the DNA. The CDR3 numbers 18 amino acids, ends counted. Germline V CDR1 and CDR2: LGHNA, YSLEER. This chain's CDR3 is CASSQDLRARGKTGELFF.

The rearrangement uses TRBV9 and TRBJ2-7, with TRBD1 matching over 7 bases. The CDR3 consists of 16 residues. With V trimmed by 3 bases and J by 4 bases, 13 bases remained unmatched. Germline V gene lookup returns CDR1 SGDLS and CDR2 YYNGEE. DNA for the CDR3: TGTGCCAGCAGCGCCTACATTGGGGACAGAAGATACGAGCAGTACTTC. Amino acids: CASSAYIGDRRYEQYF.

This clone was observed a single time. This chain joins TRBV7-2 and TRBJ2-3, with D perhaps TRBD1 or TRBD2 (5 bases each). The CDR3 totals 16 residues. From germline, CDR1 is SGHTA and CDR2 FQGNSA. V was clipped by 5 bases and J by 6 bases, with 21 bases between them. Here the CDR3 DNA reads TGTGCCAGCAGCCGCTTACCTCCGGGGACCGGGGATACGCAGTATTTT. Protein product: CASSRLPPGTGDTQYF.

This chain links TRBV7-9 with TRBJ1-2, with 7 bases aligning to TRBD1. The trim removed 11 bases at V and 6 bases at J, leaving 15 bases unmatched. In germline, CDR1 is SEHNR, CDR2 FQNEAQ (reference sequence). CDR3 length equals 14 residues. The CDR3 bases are TGTGCCGTACATCTAAAAGACAGGGCGGATGGCTACACCTTC. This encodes CAVHLKDRADGYTF.

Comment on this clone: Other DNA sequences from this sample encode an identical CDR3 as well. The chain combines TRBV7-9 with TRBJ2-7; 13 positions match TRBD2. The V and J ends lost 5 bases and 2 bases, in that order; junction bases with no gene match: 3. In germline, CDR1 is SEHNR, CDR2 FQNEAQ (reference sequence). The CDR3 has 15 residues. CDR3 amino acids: CASSLGTSGTYEQYF. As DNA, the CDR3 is TGTGCCAGCAGCCTCGGGACTAGCGGGACCTACGAGCAGTACTTC.

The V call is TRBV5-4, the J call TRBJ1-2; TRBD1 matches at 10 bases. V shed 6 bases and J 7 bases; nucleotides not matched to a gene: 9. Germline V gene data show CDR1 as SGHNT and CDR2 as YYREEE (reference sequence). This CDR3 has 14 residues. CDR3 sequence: CASKFRDRGPGYTF. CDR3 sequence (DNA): TGTGCCAGCAAGTTTCGAGACAGGGGGCCTGGCTACACCTTC.

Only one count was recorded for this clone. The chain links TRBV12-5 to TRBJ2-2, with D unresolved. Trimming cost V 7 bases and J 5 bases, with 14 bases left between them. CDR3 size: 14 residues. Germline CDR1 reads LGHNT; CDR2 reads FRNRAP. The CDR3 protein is CASAPPERTGELFF. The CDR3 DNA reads TGTGCTAGTGCCCCGCCGGAGAGGACCGGGGAGCTGTTTTTT.

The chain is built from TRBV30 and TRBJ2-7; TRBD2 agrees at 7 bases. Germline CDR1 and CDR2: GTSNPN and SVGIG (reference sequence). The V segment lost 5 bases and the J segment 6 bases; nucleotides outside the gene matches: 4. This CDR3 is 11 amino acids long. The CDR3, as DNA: TGTGCCTGGGCGGGAGTGGGCGAGCAGTACTTC. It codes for CAWAGVGEQYF.

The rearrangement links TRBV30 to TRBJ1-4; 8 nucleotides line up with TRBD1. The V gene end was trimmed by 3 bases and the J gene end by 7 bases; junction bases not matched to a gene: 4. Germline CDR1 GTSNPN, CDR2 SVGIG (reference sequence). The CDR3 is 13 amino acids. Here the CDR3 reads CAWRQGAGEKLFF. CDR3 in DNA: TGTGCCTGGAGGCAGGGGGCCGGTGAAAAACTGTTTTTT.

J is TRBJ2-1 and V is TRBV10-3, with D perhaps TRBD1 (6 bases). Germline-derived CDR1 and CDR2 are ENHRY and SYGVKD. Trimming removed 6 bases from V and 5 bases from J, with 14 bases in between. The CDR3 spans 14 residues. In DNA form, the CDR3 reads TGTGCCATCAGCCTCCAGGGGTTCAACAATGAGCAGTTCTTC. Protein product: CAISLQGFNNEQFF.